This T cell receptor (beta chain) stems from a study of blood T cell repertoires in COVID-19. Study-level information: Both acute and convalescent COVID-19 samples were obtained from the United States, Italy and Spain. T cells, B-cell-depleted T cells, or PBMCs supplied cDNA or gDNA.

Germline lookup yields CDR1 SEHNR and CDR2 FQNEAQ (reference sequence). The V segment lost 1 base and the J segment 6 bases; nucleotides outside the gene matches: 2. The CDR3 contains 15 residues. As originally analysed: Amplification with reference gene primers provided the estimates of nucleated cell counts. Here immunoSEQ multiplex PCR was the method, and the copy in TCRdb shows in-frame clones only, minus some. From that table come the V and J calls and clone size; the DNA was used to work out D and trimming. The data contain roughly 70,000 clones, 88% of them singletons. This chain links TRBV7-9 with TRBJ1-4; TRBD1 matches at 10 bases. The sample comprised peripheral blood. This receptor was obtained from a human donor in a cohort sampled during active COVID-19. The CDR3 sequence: CASSLGQGADEKLFF. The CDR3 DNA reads TGTGCCAGCAGCTTAGGACAGGGGGCCGATGAAAAACTGTTTTTT.